These 28 T cell receptor beta chains were sequenced from one sample in a study of HIV-infected patients and healthy controls. The repertoire came from unfractionated whole blood and reflected all unsorted peripheral T cells. Reverse transcription used around 500 ng RNA and constant-region primers for alpha and beta. Alpha and beta chain libraries were made separately by chain-specific third strand synthesis with multiplexing indices. TCRdb recomputed calls from the 5' RACE reads with MiXCR, one row per CDR3 protein. The sample contains 10,000 or so distinct CDR3 sequences, approximately 8.2% of which appear only once. Material for sequencing was blood. These receptors all come from an adult in good health.

This clonotype was observed at least ten times. The rearrangement uses TRBV7-9 and TRBJ1-2, with 7 bases fitting TRBD1. V lost 1 base to trimming and J lost 7 bases; unmatched junction nucleotides: 6. The CDR3 extends over 14 amino acids. Germline V gene sequence: CDR1 SEHNR, CDR2 FQNEAQ (reference sequence). The CDR3 spells CASSLGSEGAGYTF. The CDR3 bases are TGTGCCAGCAGCTTAGGATCGGAGGGGGCTGGCTACACCTTC.

Only a few counts were recorded for this clonotype. The V call is TRBV5-8, the J call TRBJ1-5, with D uncertain. In germline, CDR1 is SGHTS, CDR2 YDEGEE. The CDR3 runs to 11 residues. V dropped 0 bases and J dropped 5 bases, with 0 bases sitting between them. The CDR3 loop reads CASSLDQPQHF. The CDR3 nucleotides are TGTGCCAGCAGCTTGGATCAGCCCCAGCATTTT.

This clonotype came up many times. The chain has TRBV5-1 and TRBJ2-5; 10 nucleotides align to TRBD1. CDR1 is SGHRS and CDR2 is YFSETQ in the germline V gene. The trim removed 4 bases at V and 5 bases at J, leaving 5 bases unmatched. The CDR3 sequence is 14 residues long. This CDR3 is CASSLTGGGETQYF. The DNA for the CDR3 is TGCGCCAGCAGCCTGACAGGGGGCGGGGAGACCCAGTACTTC.

By share of the sample, this clonotype is medium-sized (0.01 to 0.1%). The rearrangement uses TRBV20-1 and TRBJ1-5, with a weak D call TRBD1 (5 bases). This CDR3 has 15 amino acids. V lost 1 base and J 4 bases, leaving 14 bases between the germline ends. Per germline, CDR1 DFQATT and CDR2 SNEGSKA (reference sequence). This chain's CDR3 is CSARAPGPENQPQHF. The CDR3 DNA reads TGCAGTGCTAGAGCCCCGGGACCAGAGAATCAGCCCCAGCATTTT.

In its sample, this clonotype is medium-sized (0.01 to 0.1%). The CDR3 DNA is TGCAGTGCTCAACCGCCCGGGACAGGGGGCGATGGCTACACCTTC. Its protein product is CSAQPPGTGGDGYTF. V usage is TRBV20-1 and J usage is TRBJ1-2; TRBD1 agrees at 12 bases. CDR3 length: 15 residues. V was pared by 5 bases and J by 6 bases, with 10 bases of the junction left unmatched. Germline CDR1 and CDR2: DFQATT and SNEGSKA (reference sequence).

This clonotype was seen repeatedly, ten times or more. This chain joins TRBV5-5 and TRBJ1-1; 9 nucleotides line up with TRBD1. J was trimmed by 1 base and V by 7 bases; bases with no gene match: 2. There are 13 residues in the CDR3. Per germline, CDR1 SGHKS and CDR2 YYEKEE (reference sequence). CDR3 loop: CASGTGPNTEAFF. CDR3 coding DNA: TGTGCCAGCGGGACAGGGCCGAACACTGAAGCTTTCTTT.

This clonotype was observed many times. This chain joins TRBV15 and TRBJ1-1, with D unresolved. CDR1 and CDR2 (germline): LNHNV, YYDKDF (reference sequence). CDR3 length equals 13 residues. The V end was cut by 6 bases, the J end by 1 base, with 9 bases between. The CDR3: CATRTGWNTEAFF. The DNA for the CDR3 is TGTGCCACCAGAACTGGGTGGAACACTGAAGCTTTCTTT.

By share, this clonotype counts as medium-sized. The rearrangement uses TRBV5-1 and TRBJ1-1, with D unclear. V dropped 5 bases and J dropped 4 bases, with 18 bases sitting between them. CDR1 and CDR2 (germline): SGHRS, YFSETQ. The CDR3 runs to 15 residues. The CDR3 here is CASSLDGRVGTEAFF. The DNA for the CDR3 is TGCGCCAGCAGTCTGGATGGTAGGGTCGGCACTGAAGCTTTCTTT.

By proportion, this clonotype is medium-sized. V usage is TRBV6-6 and J usage is TRBJ1-1, with a tentative D call TRBD1 (5 bases). This CDR3 spans 15 amino acids. V lost 5 bases and J lost 5, with 18 bases in between. Germline CDR1 and CDR2: MNHNY and SVGAGI (reference sequence). The CDR3 is CASSPRRGSTTEAFF. CDR3 DNA sequence: TGTGCCAGCAGTCCCCGTCGGGGCAGTACGACTGAAGCTTTCTTT.

The genes are TRBV5-6 and TRBJ2-7, with a weak D call TRBD2 (5 bases). The CDR3 totals 13 residues. Between the trimmed V and J ends, which lost 5 bases and 4 bases, there was a span of 13 bases. In germline, CDR1 is SGHDT, CDR2 YYEEEE. Here the CDR3 reads CASSSGVEYEQYF. CDR3 sequence (DNA): TGTGCCAGCAGTTCCGGGGTGGAATACGAGCAGTACTTC.

This clonotype was found a few times. The genes are TRBV16 and TRBJ1-2; unclear D gene. The V and J ends lost 0 bases and 2 bases respectively, with 7 bases between them. The CDR3 extends over 14 amino acids. The germline CDR1 and CDR2 sequences are KGHSY and FQNENV. The CDR3 DNA is TGTGCCAGCAGCCAATCCCAGGCAAACTATGGCTACACCTTC. Its translation is CASSQSQANYGYTF.

This clonotype is labeled as medium-sized. The chain carries TRBV7-8 and TRBJ1-5, with D hard to call. Trimming stripped 4 bases from V and 9 bases from J, with 10 bases between. The germline V gene has CDR1 SGHVS and CDR2 FQNEAQ. The CDR3 sequence is 12 residues long. CDR3 protein: CASSYPFGPQHF. DNA of the CDR3: TGTGCCAGCAGCTACCCGTTTGGGCCCCAGCATTTT.

This clonotype counts as medium-sized (0.01 to 0.1%). The chain recombines TRBV27 with TRBJ2-1, with 7 bases identical to TRBD1. The junction had 11 bases not matched to a gene; V was cut back by 5 bases and J by 7 bases. The CDR3 loop spans 15 amino acids. Germline V gives CDR1 MNHEY, CDR2 SMNVEV (reference sequence). This chain's CDR3 is CASSREGATGNEQFF. CDR3 DNA: TGTGCCAGCAGTAGAGAGGGGGCGACGGGAAATGAGCAGTTCTTC.

The gene calls are TRBV23-1 and TRBJ1-5, with 10 bases fitting TRBD1. TRBV23-1 belongs to the ORF category, with a function that is uncertain. The J segment lost 5 bases and the V segment lost 8 bases, leaving 6 bases of the junction unmatched. The CDR3 spans 14 residues. The CDR3 loop reads CASVGGQGYQPQHF. The DNA for the CDR3 is TGCGCCAGCGTAGGGGGACAGGGGTATCAGCCCCAGCATTTT.

Relative to its sample, this clonotype is medium-sized. The CDR3 loop reads CASRRDSNSPLHF. The CDR3 DNA follows: TGTGCCAGTAGACGAGACAGTAATTCACCCCTCCACTTT. The genes are TRBV19 and TRBJ1-6; D might be TRBD1 (5 bases). This CDR3 spans 13 amino acids. From germline, CDR1 is LNHDA and CDR2 SQIVND (reference sequence). Trimming took off 6 bases at V and 6 bases at J, with 9 bases between the two ends.

The V call is TRBV5-4, the J call TRBJ1-1; no definite D call. CDR3 length equals 13 residues. Germline values: CDR1 SGHNT, CDR2 YYREEE (reference sequence). Trimming pared 4 bases from V and 0 bases from J, leaving 7 bases between. The CDR3 loop is CASSAIMNTEAFF. The DNA for the CDR3 is TGTGCCAGCAGCGCGATCATGAACACTGAAGCTTTCTTT.

This clonotype was counted ten times or more. This chain uses TRBV19 with TRBJ2-7; tentatively, D is TRBD2 (6 bases). The germline CDR1 and CDR2 sequences are LNHDA and SQIVND (reference sequence). This CDR3 is 13 amino acids long. V lost 9 bases and J 4 bases, leaving 16 bases between the germline ends. DNA for the CDR3: TGTGCCAGCTCCCCGGGAGCGGCTTACGAGCAGTACTTC. Protein: CASSPGAAYEQYF.

V gene TRBV28 combines with J gene TRBJ1-2; the D is unclear. Germline V gene lookup returns CDR1 MDHEN and CDR2 SYDVKM. The CDR3 consists of 17 residues. V gave up 7 bases and J gave up 2 bases, with 23 bases separating them. CDR3 amino acids: CASIVRGGSTTNYGYTF. Here the CDR3 DNA reads TGTGCCAGCATCGTTCGGGGTGGCAGCACGACGAACTATGGCTACACCTTC.

This clonotype was observed many times. J is TRBJ2-3 and V is TRBV20-1; D is possibly TRBD1 or TRBD2 (5 bases each). The CDR3 consists of 12 residues. CDR1 is DFQATT and CDR2 is SNEGSKA in the germline V gene (reference sequence). V lost 1 base and J lost 3, with 5 bases in between. CDR3 coding DNA: TGCAGTGCTAGAGGGGGGACAGATACGCAGTATTTT. Translation: CSARGGTDTQYF.

This clonotype was counted ten times or more. The V and J genes are TRBV5-4 and TRBJ2-7, with TRBD1 identical over 9 bases. Trimming at V came to 4 bases and at J to 4 bases, leaving 9 bases not matched to a gene. The CDR3 has 15 amino acids. CDR1 is SGHNT and CDR2 is YYREEE in the germline V gene (reference sequence). The CDR3 loop reads CASSPGTGSPYEQYF. In nucleotides, the CDR3 is TGTGCCAGCAGCCCCGGGACAGGGTCGCCTTACGAGCAGTACTTC.

This clonotype was detected many times. In nucleotides, the CDR3 is TGTGCCTGGAGTGTGGGAGGGGGCAGGCAGCCCCAGCATTTT. It codes for CAWSVGGGRQPQHF. The rearrangement uses TRBV30 and TRBJ1-5, with 7 bases identical to TRBD1. CDR1 is GTSNPN and CDR2 is SVGIG in the germline V gene (reference sequence). This CDR3 has 14 amino acids. After removal of 0 bases from V and 7 bases from J, the junction contained 6 bases not matched to a gene.

In this sample, this clonotype turned up many times. J is TRBJ1-1 and V is TRBV11-2, with D uncertain. This CDR3 comprises 15 residues. Trimming stripped 0 bases from V and 0 bases from J, with 8 bases between. Per the germline V gene, CDR1 is SGHAT and CDR2 is FQNNGV. CDR3 region: CASSLEPGVNTEAFF. The DNA of the CDR3 is TGTGCCAGCAGCTTAGAACCGGGTGTGAACACTGAAGCTTTCTTT. Together with reference TRBV11-2 and TRBJ1-1, the CDR3 gives the full variable domain: EAGVAQSPRYKIIEKRQSVAFWCNPISGHATLYWYQQILGQGPKLLIQFQNNGVVDDSQLPKDRFSAERLKGVDSTLKIQPAKLEDSAVYLCASSLEPGVNTEAFFGQGTRLTVV.

This clonotype is termed medium-sized. The J gene is TRBJ2-5, the V gene TRBV7-9, with no clear D. V lost 2 bases and J lost 5, with 9 bases in between. Germline V lookup: CDR1 SEHNR, CDR2 FQNEAQ (reference sequence). The CDR3 covers 13 residues. CDR3 nucleotides: TGTGCCAGCAGCTTACCGGCCGCGGAGACCCAGTACTTC. It translates to CASSLPAAETQYF.

This clonotype is categorized as medium-sized (0.01 to 0.1%). This chain connects TRBV3-1 to TRBJ1-2; D is uncertain. The CDR3 is 15 amino acids. CDR1 and CDR2 from the germline V gene are LGHDT and YNNKEL (reference sequence). Trimming cost V 0 bases and J 0 bases, with 8 bases left between them. The CDR3 nucleotides are TGTGCCAGCAGCCAAGATTCCCGCTCTAACTATGGCTACACCTTC. Translated: CASSQDSRSNYGYTF.

In its sample, this clonotype ranks as medium-sized. The chain links TRBV9 to TRBJ2-5; weak D call: TRBD2 (6 bases). Trimming pared 0 bases from V and 3 bases from J, leaving 9 bases between. CDR3 size: 14 residues. CDR1 SGDLS and CDR2 YYNGEE come from the germline V gene. CDR3 bases: TGTGCCAGCAGCGTAGGGGACTCCAAAGAGACCCAGTACTTC. Residues: CASSVGDSKETQYF.

This clonotype was picked up a small number of times. The J gene is TRBJ1-1, the V gene TRBV18; TRBD1 might be the D (5 bases). The CDR3 has 15 amino acids. CDR1 and CDR2 from the germline V gene are KGHSH and LQKENI. Trimming shortened V by 3 bases and J by 3 bases, and 14 bases separated the two germline ends. The chain's CDR3 is CASSPLVGGDTEAFF. CDR3 DNA: TGTGCCAGCTCACCGCTGGTGGGGGGAGACACTGAAGCTTTCTTT.

This clonotype occurred many times. The rearrangement links TRBV6-5 to TRBJ1-5; D unclear. Trimming left V 7 bases short and J 6 bases short, with 13 bases between. The CDR3 sequence is 13 residues long. Germline-derived CDR1 and CDR2 are MNHEY and SVGAGI. CDR3: CASNNGEGQPQHF. The CDR3 coding sequence is TGTGCCAGCAACAACGGGGAGGGTCAGCCCCAGCATTTT.

This clonotype is labeled medium-sized. V usage is TRBV27 and J usage is TRBJ1-2; D unclear. Trimming pared 5 bases from V and 4 bases from J, leaving 17 bases between. Germline lookup yields CDR1 MNHEY and CDR2 SMNVEV (reference sequence). This CDR3 region has 15 residues. CDR3 nucleotide sequence: TGTGCCAGCAGTCGGAGTCTTGGCGGTTCCTATGGCTACACCTTC. It encodes CASSRSLGGSYGYTF.